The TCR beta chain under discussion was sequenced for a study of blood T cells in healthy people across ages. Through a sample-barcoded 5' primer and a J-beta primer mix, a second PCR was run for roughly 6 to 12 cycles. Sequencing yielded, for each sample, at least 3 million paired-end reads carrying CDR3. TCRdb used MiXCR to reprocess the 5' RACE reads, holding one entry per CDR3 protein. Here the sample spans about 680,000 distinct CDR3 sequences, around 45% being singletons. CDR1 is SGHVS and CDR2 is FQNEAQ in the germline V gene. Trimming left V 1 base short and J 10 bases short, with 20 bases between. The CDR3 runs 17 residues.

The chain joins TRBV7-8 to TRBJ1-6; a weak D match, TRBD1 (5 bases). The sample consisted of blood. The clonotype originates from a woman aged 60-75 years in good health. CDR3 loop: CASSLGQGRLTMSPLHF. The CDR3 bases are TGTGCCAGCAGCTTAGGCCAGGGACGTCTTACGATGTCACCCCTCCACTTT.